The rows below give T cell receptor beta chains drawn from one sample of a study of blood T cell repertoires in COVID-19. TCRdb keeps only in-frame clones here, not all; method: immunoSEQ multiplex PCR. The sample has about 220,000 clones; roughly four fifths are singletons. The specimen sequenced was peripheral blood. All receptors come from a woman in her seventies with COVID-19, enrolled during active disease. Each CDR3 is given without its conserved first and last residue. The order of the fields is D gene, J gene, V gene, CDR3 protein. The D gene is left open where the match is weak.

>TRBD2|TRBJ2-7|TRBV29-1
SVETLAGGEQY
>TRBD1|TRBJ2-2|TRBV19
ATYRGQGGTGELF
>-|TRBJ1-2|TRBV29-1
SFSRGSNYGYT
>TRBD2|TRBJ2-7|TRBV5-1
ASSQSSGRLYEQY
>TRBD2|TRBJ2-1|TRBV6-5
ASSKRAGVPF
>TRBD2|TRBJ2-2|TRBV5-1
ASSPQSGADGELF
>TRBD1|TRBJ1-6|TRBV6-6
ASTRDRSSYNSPLH
>TRBD2|TRBJ2-5|TRBV11-3
ASSSGRTRIEETQY
>TRBD1|TRBJ2-1|TRBV7-6
ASSLGGQGITQF
>-|TRBJ1-4|TRBV28
ASSTPARNEKLF
>-|TRBJ1-2|TRBV19
ASVEQALANYGYT
>-|TRBJ2-2|TRBV7-9
ASSFPGYTGELF
>-|TRBJ2-1|TRBV10-3
AISDLRERNEQF
>-|TRBJ1-6|TRBV30
AWRGRGSSPLH
>-|TRBJ2-3|TRBV5-4
ASSWGGASADTQY
>-|TRBJ1-3|TRBV10-3
AISEWGLRGNTIY
>TRBD1|TRBJ1-4|TRBV7-9
ASSYTGVTNEKLF
>-|TRBJ1-5|TRBV19
ASSLEGVVNQPQH
>TRBD2|TRBJ2-3|TRBV11-3
ASSLGGVAGADTQY
>TRBD1|TRBJ2-7|TRBV28
ASSSPIRTGGYEQY
>TRBD2|TRBJ2-5|TRBV27
ASSPPSGRKGTQY
>-|TRBJ1-5|TRBV6-2/TRBV6-3
ASSRQSNQPQH
>TRBD2|TRBJ2-7|TRBV9
ASRTQNSGKGPYEQY
>-|TRBJ1-6|TRBV4-3
ASSQPAGADSYNSPLH